This record concerns one T cell receptor beta chain sequence. The data originate from a study of T cell responses to AZD1222 COVID-19 vaccine. Only in-frame clones appear in the TCRdb table, and some are missing; sequencing was by immunoSEQ multiplex PCR. The sample shows around 120,000 clones, about 95% of them seen only once. This clonotype was sampled from an adult in good health. The sample here was peripheral blood, taken on day 0 of AZD1222 vaccination.

CDR3 loop: CASSLYPGGANVLTF. The CDR3, as DNA: TGTGCCAGCAGTTTATACCCAGGTGGGGCCAACGTCCTGACTTTC. The chain is built from TRBV28 and TRBJ2-6; D is uncertain. From germline, CDR1 is MDHEN and CDR2 SYDVKM. V was cut by 1 base and J by 3 bases, with 7 bases left in between. CDR3 length: 15 amino acids.